Listed below are T cell receptor beta chains from one sample, sequenced in a study of T cells in Graves' hyperthyroidism and ophthalmopathy. TCRdb re-derived calls from the multiplex PCR reads in MiXCR, one entry per CDR3 protein. The sample includes some 350,000 distinct CDR3 sequences, about an eighth of them seen just once. The specimen sequenced was blood. These receptors all stem from a woman aged 40 to 50 with Graves' ophthalmopathy. CDR3s include the opening cysteine and the closing phenylalanine or tryptophan. A D gene is named only where the DNA matches it firmly. Clone size is not always given. Where it is, it says once, few, many or a class for expanded clones.

d_call,clone_size,j_call,v_call,cdr3_aa,cdr3_nt
.,few,TRBJ2-2,TRBV28,CASSLVSEVGNTGELFF,TGTGCCAGCAGCCTAGTATCGGAAGTCGGAAACACCGGGGAGCTGTTTTTT
TRBD2,many,TRBJ2-1,TRBV5-1,CASSLTGGDYNEQFF,TGCGCCAGCAGCTTAACGGGGGGGGACTACAATGAGCAGTTCTTC
TRBD1,.,TRBJ1-1,TRBV12-3/TRBV12-4,CASSWGQGANTEAFF,TGTGCCAGCAGTTGGGGACAGGGAGCGAACACTGAAGCTTTCTTT
.,many,TRBJ1-2,TRBV20-1,CSAWTFNYGYTF,TGCAGTGCATGGACATTCAACTATGGCTACACCTTC
TRBD1,many,TRBJ1-1,TRBV29-1,CSVDLGTGSSLDTEAFF,TGCAGCGTTGACCTAGGGACAGGCTCATCTTTGGACACTGAAGCTTTCTTT
TRBD1,.,TRBJ2-5,TRBV20-1,CSARDSDRRETQYF,TGCAGTGCTAGAGATTCGGACAGGAGGGAGACCCAGTACTTC
TRBD1,many,TRBJ2-4,TRBV28,CASSLIGTEGDIQYF,TGTGCCAGCAGTTTGATAGGGACAGAGGGGGACATTCAGTACTTC
TRBD2,many,TRBJ2-1,TRBV20-1,CSASAGGPRYNEQFF,TGCAGTGCTAGTGCGGGGGGGCCTCGGTACAATGAGCAGTTCTTC
.,many,TRBJ2-1,TRBV6-1,CASRLPPRQGGNNEQFF,TGTGCCAGCAGGTTGCCCCCTCGACAGGGCGGGAACAATGAGCAGTTCTTC
TRBD1,.,TRBJ1-4,TRBV20-1,CSAGATGGLWKLFF,TGCAGTGCCGGCGCGACAGGGGGGCTTTGGAAACTGTTTTTT
.,many,TRBJ2-1,TRBV2,CASSEERVREQFF,TGTGCCAGCAGTGAGGAGCGGGTAAGGGAGCAGTTCTTC
TRBD2,few,TRBJ2-1,TRBV18,CASLSGPGLGYNEQFF,TGTGCCAGCCTATCGGGGCCGGGACTAGGGTACAATGAGCAGTTCTTC
.,many,TRBJ2-5,TRBV24-1,CATSVGSNRRETQYF,TGTGCCACCAGTGTAGGATCCAATAGGAGGGAGACCCAGTACTTC
.,many,TRBJ1-2,TRBV28,CASSLEDRTPGGYTF,TGTGCCAGCAGTTTAGAGGACAGAACCCCCGGAGGCTACACCTTC
.,few,TRBJ2-1,TRBV10-3,CAISAPGSNEQFF,TGTGCCATCAGTGCCCCGGGGAGCAATGAGCAGTTCTTC
TRBD1,many,TRBJ1-5,TRBV20-1,CSASGEDRGLPQPQHF,TGCAGTGCTAGTGGGGAAGACAGGGGGCTTCCTCAGCCCCAGCATTTT
TRBD2,.,TRBJ2-5,TRBV5-4,CASSLKRGGGLETQYF,TGTGCCAGCAGCCTAAAGCGGGGGGGCGGTTTGGAGACCCAGTACTTC
.,.,TRBJ1-5,TRBV19,CASSIQRVSGNQPQHF,TGTGCCAGTAGTATTCAGCGAGTAAGTGGCAATCAGCCCCAGCATTTT
.,many,TRBJ2-1,TRBV14,CASSQASRQRGEQFF,TGTGCCAGCAGCCAAGCATCCCGCCAAAGGGGCGAGCAGTTCTTC
.,many,TRBJ1-1,TRBV5-1,CASSLEDEAFF,TGCGCCAGCAGCTTAGAAGATGAAGCTTTCTTT
TRBD2,few,TRBJ2-3,TRBV7-9,CASSLRPSGRDTQYF,TGTGCCAGCAGCTTACGGCCTAGCGGAAGAGATACGCAGTATTTT
.,many,TRBJ1-1,TRBV20-1,CSARDKLGRGTLNTEAFF,TGCAGTGCTAGAGATAAACTGGGGAGAGGGACATTGAACACTGAAGCTTTCTTT
TRBD1,.,TRBJ1-5,TRBV7-8,CASSLRFARQGSVYISQPQHF,TGTGCCAGCAGCTTACGTTTCGCTCGACAGGGGTCCGTTTATATTAGCCAGCCCCAGCATTTT
.,.,TRBJ2-1,TRBV6-2/TRBV6-3,CASSYGWGAGNEQFF,TGTGCCAGCAGTTACGGGTGGGGGGCGGGGAATGAGCAGTTCTTC
TRBD2,.,TRBJ2-1,TRBV3-1,CASSQDQRGYNEQFF,TGTGCCAGCAGCCAAGACCAGCGGGGGTACAATGAGCAGTTCTTC
.,few,TRBJ1-1,TRBV7-2,CASSPFPDHHAEAFF,TGTGCCAGCAGCCCATTTCCTGACCATCACGCTGAAGCTTTCTTT
TRBD2,.,TRBJ2-2,TRBV7-9,CASTPPGGANTGELFF,TGTGCCAGCACCCCTCCGGGAGGGGCGAACACCGGGGAGCTGTTTTTT